The 11 T cell receptor beta chains in this list originate from one sample, sequenced in a study of somatic mutations in cytotoxic T cells in rheumatoid arthritis. The method was immunoSEQ multiplex PCR; TCRdb's version includes in-frame clones alone and lacks a portion of them. The table includes about 14,000 clones, roughly 87% detected once. The material sequenced was CD8+ T cells sorted from blood. The receptor source for this set is an adult with rheumatoid arthritis.

The chain couples TRBV7-9 to TRBJ1-3, with 7 nucleotides matching TRBD1. Germline assignment: CDR1 SEHNR and CDR2 FQNEAQ (reference sequence). The V segment lost 8 bases and the J segment 2 bases; nucleotides outside the gene matches: 12. The CDR3 is made up of 16 amino acids. This CDR3 is CASAPETGIAGNTIYF. As DNA, the CDR3 is TGTGCCAGCGCGCCCGAGACAGGGATCGCTGGAAACACCATATATTTT.

The V call is TRBV6-1, the J call TRBJ2-1; 7 bases map to TRBD1. The germline CDR1 and CDR2 sequences are MNHNS and SASEGT. CDR3 length: 18 amino acids. The V gene end was trimmed by 2 bases and the J gene end by 9 bases; junction bases not matched to a gene: 19. This CDR3 is CASSEREHYRGRPPEQFF. For the CDR3, the DNA is TGTGCCAGCAGTGAACGAGAACACTACAGGGGAAGGCCTCCTGAGCAGTTCTTC.

V is TRBV5-5 and J is TRBJ2-1, with no clear D. CDR1 is SGHKS, CDR2 YYEKEE, per germline (reference sequence). The CDR3 is 11 residues long. The V and J ends lost 4 bases and 9 bases respectively, with 8 bases between them. The DNA of the CDR3 is TGTGCCAGCAGCCTCGTTGTTGAGCAGTTCTTC. As protein: CASSLVVEQFF.

V is TRBV5-8 and J is TRBJ1-6, with D possibly matching TRBD1 (5 bases). The germline V gene has CDR1 SGHTS and CDR2 YDEGEE. The V gene lost 8 bases and the J gene lost 9 bases, with 24 bases spanning the gap. The CDR3 sequence is 16 residues long. The CDR3 region is CASSPRGQVVGSPLHF. CDR3 sequence (DNA): TGTGCCAGTTCCCCCCGGGGCCAAGTCGTCGGTTCACCCCTCCACTTT.

The chain combines TRBV6-4 with TRBJ2-2; D gene ambiguous. The CDR3 runs 14 residues. V was shortened by 0 bases and J by 0 bases, with 2 bases between the two germline ends. Germline V gene sequence: CDR1 MRHNA, CDR2 SNTAGT. In DNA, the CDR3 is TGTGCCAGCAGTGACTCGACGAACACCGGGGAGCTGTTTTTT. Protein product: CASSDSTNTGELFF.

V usage is TRBV29-1 and J usage is TRBJ2-1; weak D call: TRBD2 (5 bases). Trimming removed 3 bases from V and 5 bases from J, with 14 bases in between. The CDR3 sequence is 14 residues long. Germline lookup yields CDR1 SQVTM and CDR2 ANQGSEA. DNA for the CDR3: TGCAGCGTTGACGAGGGTTTTCTTGACAATGAGCAGTTCTTC. Its translation: CSVDEGFLDNEQFF.

The rearrangement links TRBV9 to TRBJ2-2; D gene ambiguous. Between the trimmed V and J ends, which lost 0 bases and 0 bases, there was a span of 12 bases. The CDR3 has 17 amino acids. Germline lookup yields CDR1 SGDLS and CDR2 YYNGEE. CDR3 nucleotide sequence: TGTGCCAGCAGCGTAGTCCCGGGCGACGCGAACACCGGGGAGCTGTTTTTT. Its protein is CASSVVPGDANTGELFF.

The chain links TRBV7-9 to TRBJ1-1; 10 bases are shared with TRBD1. This CDR3 region has 15 residues. CDR1 is SEHNR and CDR2 is FQNEAQ in the germline V gene (reference sequence). The trim removed 5 bases at V and 5 bases at J, leaving 8 bases unmatched. The CDR3 protein is CASSGPPGQGTEAFF. In DNA, the CDR3 is TGTGCCAGCAGCGGGCCACCGGGACAGGGGACTGAAGCTTTCTTT.

Concerning this clone: One junction end does not reproduce the germline sequence, and a read error may be involved. Other DNA sequences within the sample encode an identical CDR3. The chain joins TRBV2 to TRBJ2-7, with D possibly matching TRBD1 (6 bases). Germline V CDR1 and CDR2: SNHLY, FYNNEI. The CDR3 loop spans 17 amino acids. CDR3 nucleotides: TGTGCCAGCAGTGAACCGGGACATTTCTCGAGGGCCTACGAGCAGTATTTC. Protein product: CASSEPGHFSRAYEQYF.

The chain combines TRBV4-3 with TRBJ1-1; possibly TRBD1 for D (5 bases). V dropped 2 bases and J dropped 3 bases, with 19 bases sitting between them. CDR1 is LGHNA, CDR2 YSLEER, per germline. The CDR3 sequence is 17 residues long. CDR3 residues: CASSQFVTTGGDTEAFF. DNA for the CDR3: TGCGCCAGCAGCCAATTTGTAACTACCGGGGGGGACACTGAAGCTTTCTTT.

The chain joins TRBV9 to TRBJ1-1; D possibly corresponds to TRBD1 (5 bases). Trimming stripped 5 bases from V and 1 base from J, with 9 bases between. This CDR3 region has 13 residues. Per germline, CDR1 SGDLS and CDR2 YYNGEE. Here the CDR3 DNA reads TGTGCCAGCAGGGCAACAGGGAACACTGAAGCTTTCTTT. Its translation: CASRATGNTEAFF.